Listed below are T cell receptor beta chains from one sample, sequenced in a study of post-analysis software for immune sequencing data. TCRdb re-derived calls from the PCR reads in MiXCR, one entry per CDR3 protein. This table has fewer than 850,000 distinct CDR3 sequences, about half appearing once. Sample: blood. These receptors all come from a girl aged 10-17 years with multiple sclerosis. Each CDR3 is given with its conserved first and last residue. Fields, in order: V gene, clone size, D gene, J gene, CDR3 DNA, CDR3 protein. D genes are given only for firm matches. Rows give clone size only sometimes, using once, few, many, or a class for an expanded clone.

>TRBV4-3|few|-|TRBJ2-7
TGCGCCAGCAGCCAAGGGGCGGGGAGTGGCGCCTACGAGCAGTACTTC
CASSQGAGSGAYEQYF
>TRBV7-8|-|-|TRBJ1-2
TGTGCCATCCCACAGGAGCCCTATGGCTACACCTTC
CAIPQEPYGYTF
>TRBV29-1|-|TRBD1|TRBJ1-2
TGCAGCGTTGGGGGCCTGACAGGGGGTTGGGGCTACACCTTC
CSVGGLTGGWGYTF
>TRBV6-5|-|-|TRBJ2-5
TGTGCCAGCAGTTACTCCCCCCAGTGGATCCAAGAGACCCAGTACTTC
CASSYSPQWIQETQYF
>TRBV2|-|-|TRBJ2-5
TGTGCCAGCAGTGAACGGGTCAGGAGCTACAATGAGCAGTACTTC
CASSERVRSYNEQYF
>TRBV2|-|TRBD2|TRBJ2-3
TGTGCCGTCACTAGCGTCAGCACAGATACACAGTATTTT
CAVTSVSTDTQYF
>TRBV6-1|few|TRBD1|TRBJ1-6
TGTGCCAGCAGTGAAACGACAGGGGGAAAATCCGGATCCCTCCACTTT
CASSETTGGKSGSLHF
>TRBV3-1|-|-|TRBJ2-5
TGTGCCAGCAGCCAATTTCGGGGGGAGACCCAGTACTTC
CASSQFRGETQYF
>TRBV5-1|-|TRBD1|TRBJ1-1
TGCGCCAGCAGCTCTCGCCCTACAGGGGACAACACTGAAGCTTTCTTT
CASSSRPTGDNTEAFF
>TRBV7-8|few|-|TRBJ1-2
TGTGCCAGCAGCCTAAGCGGGACTAAAAACTATGGCTACACCTTC
CASSLSGTKNYGYTF
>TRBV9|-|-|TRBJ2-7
TGTGCCAGCAGCGTAGTGGGTATGGGGGCCCCTGAGCAGTACTTC
CASSVVGMGAPEQYF
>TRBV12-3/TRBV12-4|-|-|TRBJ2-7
TGTGCCAGCAGTTTAGTACCGGGGGAATACGAGCAGTACTTC
CASSLVPGEYEQYF
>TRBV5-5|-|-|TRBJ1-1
TGTGCCAGCAGCGTATCCGGGACTGAAGCTTTCTTT
CASSVSGTEAFF
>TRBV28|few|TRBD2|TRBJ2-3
TGTGCCAGCAGTTTGGGGGACTACACAGATACGCAGTATTTT
CASSLGDYTDTQYF
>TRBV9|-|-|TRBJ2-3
TGTGCCAGCAGCGTAGTTGGGAAAGATACGCAGTATTTT
CASSVVGKDTQYF
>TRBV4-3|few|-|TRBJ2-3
TGCGCCAGCAGCCAAGGGACTGACGGAGATACGCAGTATTTT
CASSQGTDGDTQYF
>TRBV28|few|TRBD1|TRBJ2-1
TGTGCCAGCAGGAGACAACAGGGGATATTCTACAATGAGCAGTTCTTC
CASRRQQGIFYNEQFF
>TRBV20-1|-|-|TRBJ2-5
TGCAGTGCCCAGGGGATGCAAGAGACCCAGTACTTC
CSAQGMQETQYF
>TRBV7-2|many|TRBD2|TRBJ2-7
TGTGCCAGCAGCTTTACTAGCGGGTCCTACGAGCAGTACTTC
CASSFTSGSYEQYF
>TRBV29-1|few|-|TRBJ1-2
TGCAGCGTTGAACGGGAGGATGGCTATGGCTACACCTTC
CSVEREDGYGYTF
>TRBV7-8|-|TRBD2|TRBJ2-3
TGTGCCAGCAGCCGAAACAGCGGGAGGGAAACAGATACGCAGTATTTT
CASSRNSGRETDTQYF
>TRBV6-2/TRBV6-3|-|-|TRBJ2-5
TGTGCCAGCATAAGACAGGTGGGGGAGACCCAGTACTTC
CASIRQVGETQYF
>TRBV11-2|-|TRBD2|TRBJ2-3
TGTGCCAGCAGCCACCGACTAGCGGGAGCCAGCACAGATACGCAGTATTTT
CASSHRLAGASTDTQYF
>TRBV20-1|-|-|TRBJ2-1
TGCAGTGCTAGTGGACCGGACAGCTCCAATGAGCGGTTCTTC
CSASGPDSSNERFF
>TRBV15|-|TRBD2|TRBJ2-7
TGTGCCACCAGCAGAGATCCCAGCGGGAGTAACGAGCAGTACTTC
CATSRDPSGSNEQYF
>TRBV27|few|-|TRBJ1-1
TGTGCCAGCAGTTTCTGGAGGATGAGGGGAAGCCACACTGAAGCTTTCTTT
CASSFWRMRGSHTEAFF
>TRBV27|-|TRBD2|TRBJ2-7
TGTGCCAGCAGCCCGACCCCTTTGGGCGGGAGAAGTGGCGAGCAGTACTTC
CASSPTPLGGRSGEQYF
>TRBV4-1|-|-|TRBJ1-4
TGCGCCAGCAGCCAAGATCGGTCAGGGATTAATGAAAAACTGTTTTTT
CASSQDRSGINEKLFF
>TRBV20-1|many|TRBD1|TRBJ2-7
TGCAGTGCGACCGGGACAGGGTCCTACGAGCAGTACTTC
CSATGTGSYEQYF
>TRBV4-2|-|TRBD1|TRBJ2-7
TGTGCCAGCAGCCAAGCCGCCGGGACAGACTACGAGCAGTACTTC
CASSQAAGTDYEQYF
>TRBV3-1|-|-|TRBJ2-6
TGTGCCAGCAGCCCCCCCATGGCAGGGTTAGGGGCCAACGTCCTGACTTTC
CASSPPMAGLGANVLTF
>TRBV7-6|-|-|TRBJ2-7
TGTGCCAGCAGCCCTCAGACAAGCCCCTCCTACGAGCAGTACTTC
CASSPQTSPSYEQYF
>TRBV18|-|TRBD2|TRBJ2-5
TGTGCCAGCTCACAGCGGACTAGCGGGAATGGAGAGACCCAGTACTTC
CASSQRTSGNGETQYF
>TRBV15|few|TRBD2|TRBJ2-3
TGTGCCACCAGCAGAGATTTGGCTAGCGGGAGGTCAGATACGCAGTATTTT
CATSRDLASGRSDTQYF
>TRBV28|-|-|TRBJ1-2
TGTGCCAGCAGTTTATTGGCATCGAACTATGGCTACACCTTC
CASSLLASNYGYTF
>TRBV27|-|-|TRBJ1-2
TGTGCCAGCAGCCTGTCCGGACACGTCGGAGTTAACACCTTC
CASSLSGHVGVNTF
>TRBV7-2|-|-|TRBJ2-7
TGTGCCAGCAGCGAGGGACCTCTGAGCTCCTACGAGCAGTACTTC
CASSEGPLSSYEQYF
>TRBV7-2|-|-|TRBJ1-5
TGTGCCAGCAGCTTACGTCTGGGTCAGCCCCAGCATTTT
CASSLRLGQPQHF
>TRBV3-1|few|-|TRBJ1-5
TGTGCCAGCAGCTTTGGGTCCGATCAGCCCCAGCATTTT
CASSFGSDQPQHF
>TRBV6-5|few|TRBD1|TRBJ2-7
TGTGCCAGCAGAAGGACAGGCTCCTACGAGCAGTACTTC
CASRRTGSYEQYF
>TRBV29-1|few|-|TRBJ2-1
TGCAGCGTTGAAAGAGTAGACAATGAGCAGTTCTTC
CSVERVDNEQFF
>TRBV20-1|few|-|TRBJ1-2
TGCAGTGCTAGCAATGTGGACTCCGGTTATGGCTACACCTTC
CSASNVDSGYGYTF
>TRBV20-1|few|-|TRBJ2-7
TGCAGTGCTCAGGACGGTCCCCCCGAGCAGTACTTC
CSAQDGPPEQYF
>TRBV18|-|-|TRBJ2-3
TGTGCCAGCTCCCCCCCAAATATGGCGAGCACAGATACGCAGTATTTT
CASSPPNMASTDTQYF
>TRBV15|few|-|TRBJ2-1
TGTGCCACCAGCGGGCATCCCCCTTACAATGAGCAGTTCTTC
CATSGHPPYNEQFF
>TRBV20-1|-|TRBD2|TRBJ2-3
TGCAGTGCTGCGGAGCTAGCGGGAGGGACAGATACGCAGTATTTT
CSAAELAGGTDTQYF
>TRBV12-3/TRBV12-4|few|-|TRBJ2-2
TGTGCCAGCAGTAACCTGGTGTCAGGGGAGCTGTTTTTT
CASSNLVSGELFF
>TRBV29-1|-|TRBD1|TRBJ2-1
TGCAGCGTTGATTTACAGGGGTACAATGAGCAGTTCTTC
CSVDLQGYNEQFF
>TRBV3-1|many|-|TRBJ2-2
TGTGCCAGCAGCCAGAACACCGGGGAGCTGTTTTTT
CASSQNTGELFF
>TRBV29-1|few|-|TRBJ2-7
TGCAGCGTTGATTGGGGTTTTGAGCAGTACTTC
CSVDWGFEQYF
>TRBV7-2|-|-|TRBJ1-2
TGTGCCAGCAGCCCCGATGGCAGGGAAGTCTATGGCTACACCTTC
CASSPDGREVYGYTF
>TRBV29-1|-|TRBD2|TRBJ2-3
TGCAGCGTTGAAGGGAAGACTAGCGGGATTGGCACAGATACGCAGTATTTT
CSVEGKTSGIGTDTQYF
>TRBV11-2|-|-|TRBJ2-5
TGTGCCAGCAGCACCTGGACAGCACAAGAGACCCAGTACTTC
CASSTWTAQETQYF